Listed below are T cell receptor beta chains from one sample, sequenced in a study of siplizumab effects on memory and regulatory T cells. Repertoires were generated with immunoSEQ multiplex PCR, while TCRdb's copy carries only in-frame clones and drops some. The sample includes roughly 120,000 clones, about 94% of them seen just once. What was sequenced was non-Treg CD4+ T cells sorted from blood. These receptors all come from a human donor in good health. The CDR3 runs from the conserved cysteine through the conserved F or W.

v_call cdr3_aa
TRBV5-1 CASSPQRAGEGGNYEQYF
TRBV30 CAWSVTSGRSEQFF
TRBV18 CASSPSAGGSYEQYF
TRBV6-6 CASNRGERGEKLFF
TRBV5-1 CASSIGVITDTQYF
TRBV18 CASSRGTSGPTNTQYF
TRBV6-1 CASSDGAGIMETQYF
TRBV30 CACEGGLKNTGELFF
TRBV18 CASSPGLAEGEQYF
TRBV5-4 CASSSERQGSTEAFF
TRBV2 CASSAVYTGELFF
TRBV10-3 CAINGQSGSYNEQFF
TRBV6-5 CASSYEGTLGTQYF
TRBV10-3 CAIDKGPGGTEAFF
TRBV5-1 CASSLSLETEAFF
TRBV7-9 CASSLQGQSGYTF
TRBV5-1 CASSLERQNNEQFF
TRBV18 CASSPPNSGYGELFF
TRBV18 CASSPIRDRSTNEKLFF
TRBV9 CASSVVSGGLNEQFF
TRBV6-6 CASRTRDGYYEQYF
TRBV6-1 CASMVGLPYEQYF
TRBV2 CASGVQGNYGYTF
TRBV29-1 CSVDFPPSTDTQYF
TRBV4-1 CASSQVFRPRGYGYTF
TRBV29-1 CSGLAGGHEQFF
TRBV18 CASSPRDGETQYF
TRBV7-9 CASLPGEHTGELFF
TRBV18 CASSPQNPGLARETQYF
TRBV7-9 CASSRSGGMNTEAFF
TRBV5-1 CASSFTPGAVMLYEQYF
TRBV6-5 CASSYSNRADTEAFF
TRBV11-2 CASSLIGSPLHF
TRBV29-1 CSVEEGAPGTEAFF
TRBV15 CATTLGDRVSGANVLTF
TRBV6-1 CASSTLKGSLYEQYF
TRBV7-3 CASSLTGGSYEQYF
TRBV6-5 CASSTGTGKADTQYF
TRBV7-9 CASSRRGGETDELFF
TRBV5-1 CASSLGGGMNTEAFF
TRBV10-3 CAISGTGNSPLHF
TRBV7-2 CASSLAGKQTDTQYF
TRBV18 CASSVLQGQGAYEQYF
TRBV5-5 CASSLWTGDNEQYF
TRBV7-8 CASSLSLGTYEQYF
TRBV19 CASGDPWITDTQYF
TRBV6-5 CASTRGGSGNTIYF
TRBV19 CASSIGKGSNQPQHF
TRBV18 CASSQSRGPWGTEAFF
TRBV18 CASSHNTGTSGSTDTQYF